This is a list of T cell receptor beta chains from one sample in a study of blood T cell repertoires in COVID-19. Sequencing used immunoSEQ multiplex PCR; TCRdb keeps in-frame clones, though not all of them. This table holds 500,000 to 600,000 clones, 85% to 90% found once. The source material was peripheral blood. These receptors were taken from a woman in her fifties or sixties with COVID-19, enrolled during active disease. Both conserved end residues are trimmed from each CDR3.

v_gene	j_gene	CDR3aa
TRBV12-3/TRBV12-4	TRBJ2-3	ASSVREGDTQY
TRBV6-5	TRBJ2-3	ASRTGQGTDTQY
TRBV10-3	TRBJ1-4	ATSGSTNEKLF
TRBV14	TRBJ2-3	ASSRSLATYTQY
TRBV6-5	TRBJ1-4	ASSVTLSAVKLF
TRBV3-1/TRBV3-2	TRBJ1-4	ATGAGVNEKLF
TRBV7-9	TRBJ1-2	ASSVPGHPYGYT
TRBV7-9	TRBJ2-1	ASSAGTGVYNEQF
TRBV5-4	TRBJ1-2	ASSLDGDYGYT
TRBV6-6	TRBJ1-4	ASSYGSGWGEEKLF
TRBV11-2	TRBJ1-3	ASSSRSGSISSSGNTIY
TRBV7-7	TRBJ2-1	ASSLGRGGDNEQF
TRBV28	TRBJ1-4	ASRDRGATNEKLF
TRBV27	TRBJ1-2	ASSSSGGNYGYT
TRBV7-8	TRBJ1-1	ASSLYMNTEAF
TRBV3-1/TRBV3-2	TRBJ2-5	ASSQTPTGSQETQY
TRBV30	TRBJ1-1	AWSVTVNTEAF
TRBV19	TRBJ1-2	ASSSPGLSYGYT
TRBV15	TRBJ2-5	ATSRDGVAGGGTQY
TRBV12-3/TRBV12-4	TRBJ1-4	ASSPGLWEKLF
TRBV5-1	TRBJ1-1	ASSLGRGGANTEAF
TRBV7-9	TRBJ2-2	ASTHGGGELF
TRBV7-9	TRBJ1-2	ASSYGWGYT
TRBV2	TRBJ1-3	ASSIEGSGNTIY
TRBV19	TRBJ1-2	ASSTGQGYGYT
TRBV5-4	TRBJ1-2	ASSLVGGNGYT
TRBV5-1	TRBJ1-2	ASSLVRLGYGYT
TRBV5-5	TRBJ2-1	ASSGAYTEQF
TRBV27	TRBJ1-6	ASSVGGPANSPLH
TRBV5-4	TRBJ2-5	ASSFPTGRGETQY
TRBV19	TRBJ2-2	ASSISGGELF
TRBV6-1	TRBJ2-2	ASSEGVGVRTGELF
TRBV19	TRBJ1-2	ASSITGGDGFGYGYT
TRBV9	TRBJ2-5	ASSVAGGSQETQY
TRBV4-1	TRBJ1-5	ASSRTELENQPQH
TRBV28	TRBJ1-2	ASSLPTGPPGYT
TRBV9	TRBJ1-6	ASSVGWGADSPLH
TRBV27	TRBJ1-1	ASSSTMATEAF
TRBV27	TRBJ2-3	ASRWDRGDTQY
TRBV5-1	TRBJ2-5	ASSYLSSETQY
TRBV11-2	TRBJ2-1	ASSLVASGGAAYYNEQF
TRBV30	TRBJ2-1	AWNAGGIYNEQF